Listed here are 8 T cell receptor beta chains from one sample, sequenced in a study of post-analysis software for immune sequencing data. The TCR beta cDNA libraries carried unique molecular identifiers. MiXCR was run by TCRdb on the PCR reads, yielding one entry per CDR3 protein. The repertoire holds 700,000 to 800,000 distinct CDR3 sequences, with 30% as singletons. No antigen is known for these receptors. Points from the study as a whole: Comparison of patients with controls showed roughly five TRBV segments more frequent in patients, TRBV5-6, TRBV5-1 and TRBV20-1 among them.

The specimen was blood. Receptors originate from a girl aged 10-17 years with multiple sclerosis.

This clonotype turned up a few times. J is TRBJ2-1 and V is TRBV27; TRBD2 matches at 8 bases. Germline V lookup: CDR1 MNHEY, CDR2 SMNVEV (reference sequence). This CDR3 has 15 residues. V lost 8 bases to trimming and J lost 7 bases; unmatched junction nucleotides: 13. CDR3 sequence: CASRKSGGPRNEQFF. For the CDR3, the DNA is TGTGCCAGCCGGAAGTCGGGGGGGCCAAGGAATGAGCAGTTCTTC.

Only a few counts were recorded for this clonotype. The V and J genes are TRBV4-2 and TRBJ2-2, with D maybe TRBD2 (6 bases). V dropped 4 bases and J dropped 8 bases, with 23 bases sitting between them. The germline CDR1 and CDR2 sequences are LGHNA and YNFKEQ. The CDR3 has 17 residues. DNA of the CDR3: TGTGCCAGCAGCCGGAGGGGAGACGGGCTCTCAGGAGGGGAGCTGTTTTTT. Translating it yields CASSRRGDGLSGGELFF.

In the case of this clonotype: The junction differs from germline at one of its ends, possibly a read error. This chain connects TRBV24-1 to TRBJ1-2, with 7 bases matching TRBD1. This CDR3 is 14 amino acids long. CDR1 and CDR2 (germline): KGHDR, SFDVKD. The CDR3 here is CAASGRGFDYGYTF. The DNA for the CDR3 is TGTGCCGCCAGTGGCAGGGGGTTCGACTATGGCTACACCTTC.

The rearrangement uses TRBV20-1 and TRBJ1-2, with D unclear. The CDR3 length is 15 residues. The V end lost 0 bases, the J end lost 5 bases, and 16 bases lay between the germline ends. From germline, CDR1 is DFQATT and CDR2 SNEGSKA (reference sequence). The DNA of the CDR3 is TGCAGTGCTAGAGATCCTTGGAGCAGCCAGTATGGCTACACCTTC. Amino acid sequence: CSARDPWSSQYGYTF.

In this sample, this clonotype turned up many times. The chain combines TRBV10-3 with TRBJ2-5; D unresolved. The CDR3 runs to 13 residues. Germline V gene sequence: CDR1 ENHRY, CDR2 SYGVKD. V was cut by 10 bases and J by 1 base, with 13 bases left in between. CDR3 in DNA: TGTGCCACCAAACAGCCCATCCAAGAGACCCAGTACTTC. Residues: CATKQPIQETQYF.

This clonotype came up a few times. The chain employs TRBV20-1 and TRBJ2-3; tentative D call: TRBD2 (5 bases). The V and J ends lost 3 bases and 0 bases respectively, with 13 bases between them. This CDR3 contains 15 residues. Germline V gene sequence: CDR1 DFQATT, CDR2 SNEGSKA (reference sequence). CDR3 DNA sequence: TGCAGTGCTAGGGGAAGTAGGAGGAGCACAGATACGCAGTATTTT. Translated, it gives CSARGSRRSTDTQYF.

CDR3 nucleotide sequence: TGCAGTGCTAGAGTGACTAGCGTCCGCGAGACCCAGTACTTC. It translates to CSARVTSVRETQYF. The chain uses TRBV20-1 and TRBJ2-5; 8 positions match TRBD2. The V segment lost 1 base and the J segment 5 bases; nucleotides outside the gene matches: 6. This CDR3 is built from 14 residues. CDR1 and CDR2 from the germline V gene are DFQATT and SNEGSKA (reference sequence).

The CDR3 region is CASSRDREYEQYF. CDR3 nucleotide sequence: TGTGCCAGCTCACGCGACAGGGAGTACGAGCAGTACTTC. The chain uses TRBV18 and TRBJ2-7, with 7 bases identical to TRBD1. V was clipped by 4 bases and J by 4 bases; unmatched bases: 4. Germline assignment: CDR1 KGHSH and CDR2 LQKENI. This CDR3 contains 13 residues.